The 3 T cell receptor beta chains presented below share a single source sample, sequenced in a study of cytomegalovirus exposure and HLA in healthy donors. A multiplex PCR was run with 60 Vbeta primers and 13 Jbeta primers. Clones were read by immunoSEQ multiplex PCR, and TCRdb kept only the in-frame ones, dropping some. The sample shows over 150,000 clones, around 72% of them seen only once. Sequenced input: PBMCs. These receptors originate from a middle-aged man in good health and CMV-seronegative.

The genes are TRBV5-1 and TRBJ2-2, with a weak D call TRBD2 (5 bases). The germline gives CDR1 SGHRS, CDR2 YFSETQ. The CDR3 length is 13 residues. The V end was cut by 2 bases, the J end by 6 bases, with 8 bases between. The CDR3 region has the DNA TGCGCCAGCAGCTTCGCCGGGGCCGGGGAGCTGTTTTTT. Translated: CASSFAGAGELFF.

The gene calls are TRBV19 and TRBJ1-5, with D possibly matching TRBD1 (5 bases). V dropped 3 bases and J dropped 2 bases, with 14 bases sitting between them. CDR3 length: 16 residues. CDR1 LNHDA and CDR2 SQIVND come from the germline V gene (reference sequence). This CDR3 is CASSMRDYFGNQPQHF. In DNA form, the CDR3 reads TGTGCCAGTAGTATGAGGGACTACTTTGGCAATCAGCCCCAGCATTTT.

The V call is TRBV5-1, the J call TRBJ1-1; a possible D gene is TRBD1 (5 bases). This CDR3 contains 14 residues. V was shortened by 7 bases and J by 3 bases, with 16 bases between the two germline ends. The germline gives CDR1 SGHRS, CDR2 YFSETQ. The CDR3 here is CASGGVGSHTEAFF. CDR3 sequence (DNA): TGCGCCAGCGGGGGGGTAGGTTCCCACACTGAAGCTTTCTTT. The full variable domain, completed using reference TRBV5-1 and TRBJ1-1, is KAGVTQTPRYLIKTRGQQVTLSCSPISGHRSVSWYQQTPGQGLQFLFEYFSETQRNKGNFPGRFSGRQFSNSRSEMNVSTLELGDSALYLCASGGVGSHTEAFFGQGTRLTVV.